This paragraph covers one T cell receptor beta chain sequence. The antigen it binds to is not known. Qualities for individual bases were not recorded, and no much larger clone is one base off. The trial excluded patients who had a history of autoimmune disease or who were on systemic immunosuppression. Peripheral blood for TCR sequencing was collected from all dose cohorts at baseline, on cycle 4 day 1, and on cycle 7 day 1. Samples came from an open-label, multicenter, first-in-human phase I dose-escalation trial of ivuxolimab. The trial enrolled adults with locally advanced or metastatic head and neck squamous cell, hepatocellular, melanoma or renal cell carcinoma. Before TCR sequencing, CD4+ T cells and CD8+ T cells from peripheral blood were sorted into separate populations. The record originates from a study of OX40 agonist ivuxolimab in advanced cancers. Notes on the research overall: Ivuxolimab was an agonistic, fully human IgG2 monoclonal antibody directed against OX40 (CD134), a costimulatory receptor. The point of sequencing TCRbeta in the periphery was to test whether ivuxolimab changed TCR sequence diversity and drove clonal T-cell expansion. The monotherapy dose-escalation portion (N ≈ 52 patients) of the phase I ivuxolimab trial is reported in the paper. Partial responses occurred in three dose-escalation patients: two with cutaneous melanoma and one with hepatocellular carcinoma. Of the approximately 50 patients in dose escalation, 19 had hepatocellular carcinoma, around 15 had melanoma, 9 had renal cell carcinoma and 9 had head and neck cancer. Prior anti-PD-1, anti-PD-L1 or anti-CTLA-4 therapy was permitted, and checkpoint inhibitors had been received by 30% to 40% of dose-escalation patients. Intravenous ivuxolimab was administered to patients every 2 weeks at six dose levels: 0.01, 0.1, 0.3, 1.5, 3 and 10 mg/kg. In the dose-escalation cohort, 82.7% of patients were male, and the mean age was approximately 60 years with a range of roughly 20 to 80. The paper as a whole reports these results and caveats: At doses of 0.1 to 3.0 mg/kg, clonal expansion of both CD4+ and CD8+ T cells in blood was seen between baseline and week 6. The antigen specificity of the clonally expanded peripheral T cells was not determined. Low levels of normalized T-cell clonal expansion were also shown by some nonresponding patients. In the 0.1-3.0 mg/kg groups, partial responders were among the patients with the lowest normalized peripheral clonal expansion, particularly in CD8+ T cells. On average, CD8+ T cells showed more expanded clones than CD4+ T cells after ivuxolimab.

The germline V gene supplies CDR1 SGHVS and CDR2 FNYEAQ. V is reduced by 1 base and J by 2 bases, leaving a spacing of 18 bases between them. The cysteine opens and the phenylalanine closes a CDR3 of 18 amino acids. The kept DNA is CDR3 alone, 54 bases in frame from the first base. Genomic DNA was extracted from sorted cells for sequencing of the TCRbeta CDR3 region. TCRbeta CDR3 regions were sequenced using the immunoSEQ Assay. TCRdb re-hosts the immuneACCESS table, in-frame sequences only. Its copies lack some clones; in the studies checked, an unresolved V gene accounts for under half of them, and the cause for the rest is not known. The sample profile shows about 100,000 clones; about nine tenths of them were found once. The ten largest account for under 0.4% of the sample.

The specimen was CD4+ or CD8+ T cells sorted from blood, collected in a trial of the OX40 agonist ivuxolimab. The chain is made from TRBV7-6 and TRBJ2-1, with TRBD2 tentatively as D gene (6 bases match). The receptor's source is an adult with an advanced solid tumor such as melanoma, head and neck, liver or kidney cancer. The CDR3 has the sequence CASSLGPLTGVTYNEQFF. The nucleotide sequence is given as TGTGCCAGCAGCTTAGGACCCCTCACGGGAGTGACCTACAATGAGCAGTTCTTC.